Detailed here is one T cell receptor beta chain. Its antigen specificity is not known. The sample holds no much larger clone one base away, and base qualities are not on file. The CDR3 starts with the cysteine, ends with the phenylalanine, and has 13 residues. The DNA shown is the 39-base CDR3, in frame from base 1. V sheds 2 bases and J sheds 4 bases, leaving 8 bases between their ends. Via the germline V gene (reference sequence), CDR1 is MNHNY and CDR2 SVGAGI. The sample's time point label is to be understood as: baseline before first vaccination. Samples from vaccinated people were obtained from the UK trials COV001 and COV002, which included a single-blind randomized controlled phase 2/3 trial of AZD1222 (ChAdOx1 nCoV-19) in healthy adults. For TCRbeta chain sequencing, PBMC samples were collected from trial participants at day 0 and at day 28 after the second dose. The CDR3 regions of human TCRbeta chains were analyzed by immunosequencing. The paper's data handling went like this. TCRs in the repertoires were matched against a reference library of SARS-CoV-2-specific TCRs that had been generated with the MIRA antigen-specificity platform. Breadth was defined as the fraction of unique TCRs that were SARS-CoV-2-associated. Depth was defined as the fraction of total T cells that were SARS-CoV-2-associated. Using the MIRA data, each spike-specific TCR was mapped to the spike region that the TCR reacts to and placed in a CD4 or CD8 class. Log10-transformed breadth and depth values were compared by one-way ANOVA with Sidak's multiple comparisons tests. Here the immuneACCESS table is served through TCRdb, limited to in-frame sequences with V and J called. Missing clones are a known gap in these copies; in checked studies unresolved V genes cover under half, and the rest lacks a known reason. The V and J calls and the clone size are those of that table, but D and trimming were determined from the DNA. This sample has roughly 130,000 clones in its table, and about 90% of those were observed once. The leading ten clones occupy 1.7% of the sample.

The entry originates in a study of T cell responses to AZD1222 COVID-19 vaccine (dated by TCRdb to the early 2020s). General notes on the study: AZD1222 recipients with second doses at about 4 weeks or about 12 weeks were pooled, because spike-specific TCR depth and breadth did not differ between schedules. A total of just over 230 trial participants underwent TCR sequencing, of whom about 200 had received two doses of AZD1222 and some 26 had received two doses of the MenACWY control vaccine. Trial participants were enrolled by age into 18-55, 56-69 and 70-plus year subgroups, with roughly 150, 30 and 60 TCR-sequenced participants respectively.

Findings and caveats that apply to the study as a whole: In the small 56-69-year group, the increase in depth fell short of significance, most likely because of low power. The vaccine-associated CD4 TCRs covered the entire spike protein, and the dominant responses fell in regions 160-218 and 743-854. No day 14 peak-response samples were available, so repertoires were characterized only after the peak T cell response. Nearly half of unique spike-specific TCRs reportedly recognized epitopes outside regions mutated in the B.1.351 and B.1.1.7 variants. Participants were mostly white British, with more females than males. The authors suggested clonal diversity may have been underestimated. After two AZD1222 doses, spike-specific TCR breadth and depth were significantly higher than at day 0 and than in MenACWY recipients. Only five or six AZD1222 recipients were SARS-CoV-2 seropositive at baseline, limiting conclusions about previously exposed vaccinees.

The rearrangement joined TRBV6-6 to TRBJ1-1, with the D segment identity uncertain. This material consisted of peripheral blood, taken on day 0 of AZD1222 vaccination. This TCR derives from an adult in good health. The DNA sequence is TGTGCCAGCAGTTACCGAGTAAGCACTGAAGCTTTCTTT. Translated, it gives CASSYRVSTEAFF.